This T cell receptor (beta chain) was captured in a study of CXCR3-negative and CXCR3-positive naive CD8 T cells (dated by TCRdb to the late 2010s). Concerning the study at large: Roughly 130 million TRB reads were obtained in total, roughly 1.5 +/- 0.3 million reads per library. The diversity and physicochemical repertoire analyses included more than ten donors pooled from two independent experiments. For the TRBV-TRBJ cluster analysis, the naive subsets came from a handful of donors, while the memory cells came from 3 donors.

The investigation overall reported the following: Comparably high repertoire diversity was found in both naive subsets, whereas much lower repertoire diversity was found in memory CD8+ T cells. CXCR3 expression partially decreased after cryopreservation, so most assays used freshly isolated PBMCs. Within the same donor, TRBV-TRBJ usage looked similar between naive CXCR3-negative and CXCR3-positive cells, but memory cells had distinct patterns. TRB CDR3s from CXCR3-positive naive cells showed higher hydrophobicity (lower Kidera factor 4), lower energy, and higher strength and volume indices than CXCR3-negative naive cells. Because surface CD5, which is linked to self-reactivity in mice, was comparable between the naive subsets, TCR interaction strength was also inferred from TRB CDR3 physicochemical properties.

For each CD8+ T cell subset, flow sorting was done in triplicate, and 300,000 or so cells per subset went directly into RLT lysis buffer. To keep memory contaminants out, a stringent definition of naive CD8+ T cells was applied: CD45RO-CCR7+CD27+CD95-. Peripheral blood mononuclear cells were isolated from buffy coats by standard density gradient centrifugation. Naive CXCR3-negative and CXCR3-positive CD8+ T cells were flow-sorted using a FACSAria III. Total RNA was extracted from sorted cells with an RNeasy Mini Kit. CDR1 MGHDK and CDR2 SYGVNS are derived from the germline V gene. The CDR3 measures 13 amino acids from cysteine to phenylalanine. The entry carries no DNA sequence. The sequencing machine was a NextSeq 550. The Human TCR Profiling Kit (MiLaboratory) was used to make UMI-labeled 5' RACE TRB cDNA libraries. The full amount of extracted RNA was used for cDNA synthesis, and the full amount of resulting cDNA was used for PCR amplification. Libraries were prepared in parallel with an identical number of PCR cycles. In the paper's pipeline: About 50,000 +/- 10,000 unique UMI-labeled TRB cDNA molecules per library were extracted with MIGEC and MiXCR, with at least two reads per UMI required. Each library averaged around 40,000 +/- 10,000 functional in-frame TRB CDR3 nucleotide clonotypes without stop codons. Diversity metrics, including normalized Shannon-Wiener and Chao1, were computed in VDJtools after downsampling to 5000 UMI-labeled TRB molecules per sample. VDJtools computed clonotype-size-weighted physicochemical properties of the central five CDR3 residues: interaction energy, strength, volume and Kidera factor 4. TCRdb reanalyzed the reads, keeping one entry per CDR3 protein sequence and omitting DNA. The V and J calls come from TCRdb's annotation, not from the publication. The sample table includes tens of thousands of distinct CDR3 sequences. The top ten clones comprise less than 0.65% of the sample.

Remarks on this clonotype: The clone's antigen remains unknown.

The origin of this receptor is a human donor in good health. Some clones in this sample may be carry-over from other donors' samples. The material sequenced was naive CXCR3+ CD8+ T cells from blood. What the cell subset or site label conveys for this sample: CD45RO-CCR7+CD27+CD95- naive CD8+ T cells expressing CXCR3 (TNR3+). The V and J genes are TRBV25-1 and TRBJ2-7; TCRdb lists TRBD1, though no DNA is available to test this call. This receptor has the CDR3 CASSVRVDYEQYF.